One sample yielded the 14 T cell receptor beta chains listed below, sequenced in a study of T cell changes during pregnancy in multiple sclerosis (dated by TCRdb to 2018 to 2020). The library was made by the immunoSEQ multiplex PCR assay. Here the immuneACCESS table is served through TCRdb, limited to in-frame sequences with V and J called. Missing clones are a known gap in these copies; in checked studies unresolved V genes cover under half, and the rest lacks a known reason. The sample table holds tens of thousands of clones, of which around 93% were seen once. Less than 2% of the sample lies in the top ten. The sample consisted of peripheral blood, taken after pregnancy. These receptors were collected from a female donor with multiple sclerosis, enrolled in a pregnancy study.

V and J are TRBV19 and TRBJ1-4; 8 bases match TRBD1. J was trimmed by 6 bases and V by 5 bases; bases with no gene match: 8. Germline assignment: CDR1 LNHDA and CDR2 SQIVND (reference sequence). The CDR3 is 15 residues long. CDR3 residues: CASSGRQGTHEKLFF. The CDR3 DNA is TGTGCCAGTAGTGGACGACAGGGGACCCATGAAAAACTGTTTTTT. The whole variable domain, remainder taken from reference TRBV19 and TRBJ1-4, is DGGITQSPKYLFRKEGQNVTLSCEQNLNHDAMYWYRQDPGQGLRLIYYSQIVNDFQKGDIAEGYSVSREKKESFPLTVTSAQKNPTAFYLCASSGRQGTHEKLFFGSGTQLSVL.

The rearrangement joins TRBV18 to TRBJ2-5; possible D gene TRBD1, 6 bases. Germline CDR1 KGHSH, CDR2 LQKENI. The CDR3 totals 14 residues. The V gene lost 3 bases and the J gene lost 7 bases, with 15 bases spanning the gap. CDR3 DNA sequence: TGTGCCAGCTCACCGCGACAGGACCCCTTGACCCAGTACTTC. Protein: CASSPRQDPLTQYF.

In this sample, this clone turned up once. The rearrangement uses TRBV29-1 and TRBJ1-2; possibly TRBD1 for D (6 bases). Trimming pared 0 bases from V and 8 bases from J, leaving 19 bases between. This CDR3 comprises 15 residues. Germline V gene data show CDR1 as SQVTM and CDR2 as ANQGSEA. The CDR3 DNA sequence: TGCAGCGTTGAAGATCAACAGGGACGAGGCCGCGGCTACACCTTC. This gives the protein CSVEDQQGRGRGYTF.

This chain uses TRBV28 with TRBJ1-2; D is unclear. With 6 bases removed from V and 2 bases from J, the gap between germline ends came to 10 bases. This CDR3 spans 13 amino acids. Germline lookup yields CDR1 MDHEN and CDR2 SYDVKM. This chain's CDR3 is CASSLQRNYGYTF. Here the CDR3 DNA reads TGTGCCAGCAGCTTACAGCGAAACTATGGCTACACCTTC.

In DNA, the CDR3 is TGTGCCAGCAGCGTCAGGCTAAACACTGAAGCTTTCTTT. Translation: CASSVRLNTEAFF. J is TRBJ1-1 and V is TRBV28; D ambiguous. V was cut by 6 bases and J by 2 bases, with 10 bases left in between. The CDR3 consists of 13 residues. Germline CDR1 MDHEN, CDR2 SYDVKM.

The chain uses TRBV11-2 and TRBJ1-1, with D tentatively TRBD1 (6 bases). From germline, CDR1 is SGHAT and CDR2 FQNNGV. The CDR3 covers 13 residues. Trimming removed 11 bases at V and 1 base at J, with 14 bases between. The CDR3 region has the DNA TGTGCCGTCCAGGGGCCAGGGAACACTGAAGCTTTCTTT. Protein sequence: CAVQGPGNTEAFF.

This chain connects TRBV19 to TRBJ2-3, with D perhaps TRBD2 (5 bases). This CDR3 has 16 amino acids. Germline lookup yields CDR1 LNHDA and CDR2 SQIVND (reference sequence). Trimming shortened V by 5 bases and J by 0 bases, and 15 bases separated the two germline ends. The CDR3 spells CASSLPKAASTDTQYF. DNA of the CDR3: TGTGCCAGTAGTCTTCCTAAAGCGGCTAGCACAGATACGCAGTATTTT.

A single count supports this clone. The genes are TRBV6-6 and TRBJ2-4; 7 bases are a match to TRBD1. V lost 2 bases to trimming and J lost 10 bases; unmatched junction nucleotides: 11. Germline assignment: CDR1 MNHNY and CDR2 SVGAGI (reference sequence). The CDR3 spans 15 residues. The CDR3 DNA reads as TGTGCCAGCAGTTACGGGTCAGGGGGAGAGAGAATTCAGTACTTC. Encoded protein: CASSYGSGGERIQYF.

The chain couples TRBV4-2 to TRBJ1-2; D gene unclear. CDR3 size: 17 residues. In germline, CDR1 is LGHNA, CDR2 YNFKEQ. Trimming cost V 0 bases and J 6 bases, with 20 bases left between them. The DNA for the CDR3 is TGTGCCAGCAGCCAAGAATTAGGAGCCGTCCCCCGGGATGGCTACACCTTC. Protein product: CASSQELGAVPRDGYTF.

The V call is TRBV11-2, the J call TRBJ1-1; tentatively, D is TRBD1 (6 bases). Trimming removed 7 bases at V and 3 bases at J, with 15 bases between. Germline V gene data show CDR1 as SGHAT and CDR2 as FQNNGV. The CDR3 runs 14 residues. The CDR3 bases are TGTGCCAGCATCGAGACAGGTGTGGACACTGAAGCTTTCTTT. Translated, it gives CASIETGVDTEAFF.

This chain uses TRBV9 with TRBJ1-5; D is unresolved. CDR3 length: 14 amino acids. The germline V gene encodes CDR1 SGDLS and CDR2 YYNGEE. V was shortened by 2 bases and J by 5 bases, with 11 bases between the two germline ends. CDR3 nucleotides: TGTGCCAGCAGCGTCGCAGACACTCATCAGCCCCAGCATTTT. Translating it yields CASSVADTHQPQHF.

This clone has only one observation. V and J are TRBV11-2 and TRBJ2-7, with 11 bases identical to TRBD2. V trimming: 5 bases; J trimming: 3 bases; junction bases outside the gene matches: 3. In germline, CDR1 is SGHAT, CDR2 FQNNGV. This CDR3 spans 14 amino acids. CDR3 nucleotide sequence: TGTGCCAGCAGCGTTAGCGGGAGGGGCTACGAGCAGTACTTC. Translating gives CASSVSGRGYEQYF.

The sample holds a few counts of this clone. This sequence joins TRBV4-3 and TRBJ2-7; the match to TRBD2 covers 7 bases. V gave up 0 bases and J gave up 1 base; unmatched junction bases: 6. This CDR3 has 16 residues. In germline, CDR1 is LGHNA, CDR2 YSLEER. The chain's CDR3 is CASSQETSSASYEQYF. DNA of the CDR3: TGCGCCAGCAGCCAAGAGACTAGCTCAGCGTCCTACGAGCAGTACTTC.

The chain uses TRBV27 and TRBJ2-1, with 7 bases matching TRBD1. Looked up from germline, CDR1 is MNHEY and CDR2 is SMNVEV (reference sequence). The CDR3 is 15 amino acids. V gave up 6 bases and J gave up 6 bases; unmatched junction bases: 11. The CDR3 DNA reads TGTGCCAGCAGGGGGACAGCAACCTTATTCAATGAGCAGTTCTTC. It is translated as CASRGTATLFNEQFF.